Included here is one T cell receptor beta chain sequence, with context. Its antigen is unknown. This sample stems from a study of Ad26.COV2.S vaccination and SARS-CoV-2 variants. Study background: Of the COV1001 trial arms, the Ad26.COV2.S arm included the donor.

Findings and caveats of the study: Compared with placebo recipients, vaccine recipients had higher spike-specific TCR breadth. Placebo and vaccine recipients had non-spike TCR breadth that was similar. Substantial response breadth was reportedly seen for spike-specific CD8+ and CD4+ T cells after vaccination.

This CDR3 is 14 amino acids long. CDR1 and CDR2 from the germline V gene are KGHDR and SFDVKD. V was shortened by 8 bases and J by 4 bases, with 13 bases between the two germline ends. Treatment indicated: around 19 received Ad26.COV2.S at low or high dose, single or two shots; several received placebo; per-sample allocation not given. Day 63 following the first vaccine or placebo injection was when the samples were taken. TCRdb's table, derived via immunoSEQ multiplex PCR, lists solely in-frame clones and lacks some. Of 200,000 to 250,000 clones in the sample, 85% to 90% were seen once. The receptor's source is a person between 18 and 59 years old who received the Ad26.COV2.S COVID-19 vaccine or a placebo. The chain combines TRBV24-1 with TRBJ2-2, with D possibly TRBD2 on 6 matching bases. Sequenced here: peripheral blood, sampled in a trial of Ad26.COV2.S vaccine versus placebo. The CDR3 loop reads CATISGLGTGELFF. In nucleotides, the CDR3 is TGTGCCACCATTAGCGGCCTCGGCACCGGGGAGCTGTTTTTT.